This is a list of T cell receptor beta chains from one sample in a study of T cell repertoires in cytomegalovirus infection. TCRdb itself ran the reads through MiXCR, one entry per CDR3 protein. The sample contains 100,000 to 150,000 distinct CDR3 sequences, roughly 9% of which appear only once. Sequencing was performed on PBMCs. The receptors were sampled from a human donor in good health (CMV status not recorded). Some clones in this sample may be carry-over from other donors' samples. CDR3s include the opening cysteine and the closing phenylalanine or tryptophan. The D gene is left open where the match is weak. Where a row states a size, it is once, few, many or the class of an expanded clone; other rows omit it.

size	V	D	J	CDR3	DNA
many	TRBV7-2	-	TRBJ2-3	CASSLEDTQYF	TGTGCCAGCAGCTTAGAGGATACGCAGTATTTT
many	TRBV12-3/TRBV12-4	-	TRBJ1-6	CASSLGTNNSPLHF	TGTGCCAGCAGTTTGGGGACAAATAATTCACCCCTCCACTTT
many	TRBV29-1	-	TRBJ2-4	CSVETGSKNIQYF	TGCAGCGTTGAAACAGGGTCGAAAAACATTCAGTACTTC
many	TRBV20-1	-	TRBJ2-6	CSASGWYDDSGANVLTF	TGCAGTGCTAGTGGGTGGTATGATGACTCTGGGGCCAACGTCCTGACTTTC
many	TRBV28	TRBD1	TRBJ2-2	CASSFGTGSNGELFF	TGTGCCAGCAGTTTTGGGACAGGGAGTAACGGGGAGCTGTTTTTT
many	TRBV19	TRBD2	TRBJ2-1	CASSKGPAGGPYNEQFF	TGTGCCAGTAGTAAGGGGCCAGCGGGGGGCCCATACAATGAGCAGTTCTTC
few	TRBV2	-	TRBJ2-1	CASTRGSPLLNEQFF	TGTGCCAGCACGCGAGGTAGTCCTCTACTCAATGAGCAGTTCTTC
many	TRBV7-2	-	TRBJ1-5	CASSLFQKGNQPQHF	TGTGCCAGCAGCTTATTCCAAAAGGGCAATCAGCCCCAGCATTTT
many	TRBV19	-	TRBJ2-1	CASSMTGDSYNEQFF	TGTGCCAGTAGTATGACGGGTGACTCCTACAATGAGCAGTTCTTC
many	TRBV7-2	-	TRBJ2-2	CASRASGSSPTGELFF	TGTGCCAGCAGGGCTTCGGGGTCCAGCCCCACCGGGGAGCTGTTTTTT
many	TRBV7-2	-	TRBJ1-5	CSSSPPQRSYNQPQHF	TGTTCCAGCAGCCCCCCCCAGCGGAGCTACAATCAGCCCCAGCATTTT
-	TRBV20-1	-	TRBJ1-2	CSAPDIGNYGYTF	TGCAGTGCTCCGGACATAGGAAACTATGGCTACACCTTC
many	TRBV7-9	-	TRBJ2-3	CASSLGPWGSTQYF	TGTGCCAGCAGCTTAGGCCCGTGGGGTTCTACGCAGTATTTT
few	TRBV14	-	TRBJ2-7	CASSQDYEQYF	TGTGCCAGCAGCCAAGACTACGAGCAGTACTTC
few	TRBV3-1	-	TRBJ2-2	CASNPGGWNTGELFF	TGTGCCAGCAACCCGGGGGGCTGGAACACCGGGGAGCTGTTTTTT